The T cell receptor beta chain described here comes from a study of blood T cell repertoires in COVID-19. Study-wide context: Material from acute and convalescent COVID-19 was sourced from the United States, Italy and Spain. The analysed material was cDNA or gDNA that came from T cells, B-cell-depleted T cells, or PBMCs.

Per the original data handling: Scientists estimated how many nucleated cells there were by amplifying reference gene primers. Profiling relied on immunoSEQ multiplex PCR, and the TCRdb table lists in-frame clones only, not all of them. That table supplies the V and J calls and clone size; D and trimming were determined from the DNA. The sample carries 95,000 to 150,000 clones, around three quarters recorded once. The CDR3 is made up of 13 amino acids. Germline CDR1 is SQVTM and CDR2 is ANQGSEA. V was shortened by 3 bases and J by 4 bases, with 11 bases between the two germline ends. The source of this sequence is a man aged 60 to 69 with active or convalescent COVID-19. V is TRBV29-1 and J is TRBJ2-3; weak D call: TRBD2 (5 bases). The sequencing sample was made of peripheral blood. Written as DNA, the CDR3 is TGCAGCGTTGACGGGTTCGGGGCAGATACGCAGTATTTT. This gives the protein CSVDGFGADTQYF.